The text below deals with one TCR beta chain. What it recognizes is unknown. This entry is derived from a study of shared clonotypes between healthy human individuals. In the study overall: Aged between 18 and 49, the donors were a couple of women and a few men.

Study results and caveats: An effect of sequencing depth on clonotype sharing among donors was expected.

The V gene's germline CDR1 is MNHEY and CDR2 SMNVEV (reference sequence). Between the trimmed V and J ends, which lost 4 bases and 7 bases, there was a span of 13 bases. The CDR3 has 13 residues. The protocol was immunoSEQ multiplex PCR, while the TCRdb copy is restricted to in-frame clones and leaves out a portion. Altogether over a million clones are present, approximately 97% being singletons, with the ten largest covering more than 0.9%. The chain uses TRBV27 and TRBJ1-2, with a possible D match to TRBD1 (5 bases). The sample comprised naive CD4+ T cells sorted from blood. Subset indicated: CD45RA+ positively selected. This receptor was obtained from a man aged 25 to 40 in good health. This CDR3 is CASSSRDRSGYTF. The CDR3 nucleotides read TGTGCCAGCAGTTCCCGGGACCGCTCTGGCTACACCTTC.